The entry below gives a single T cell receptor beta chain sequence along with its context. Its cognate antigen is unknown. This record comes from a study of blood T cells in healthy people across ages. Study observations and caveats: Researchers deemed the diversity estimates from one million T cells underestimates.

The authors ran a second PCR of 7 to 11 cycles using a sample-barcoded 5' primer and a J-beta primer mix. TCRdb ran MiXCR on the 5' RACE reads and lists one entry per CDR3 protein. The table records about 1.1 million distinct CDR3 sequences, around two fifths of them present only once. Trimming pared 3 bases from V and 6 bases from J, leaving 16 bases between. Germline V gene lookup returns CDR1 SGHDT and CDR2 YYEEEE. CDR3 length: 14 amino acids. Sequencing input: blood. The receptor was derived from a man aged 18-30 years in good health. V and J are TRBV5-6 and TRBJ2-7, with D unclear. The CDR3 sequence: CASSSLTNLSEQYF. CDR3 nucleotide sequence: TGTGCCAGCAGCTCCTTGACAAATCTATCCGAGCAGTACTTC.